These T cell receptor beta chains were read from a single sample in a study of a mutant IDH1 vaccine in newly diagnosed glioma. For these receptors, no antigen is known. Libraries were prepared by immunoSEQ multiplex PCR; TCRdb keeps only in-frame clonotypes and omits some of them. The sample has about 36,000 clones; around 80% are singletons. The sample was peripheral blood mononuclear cells (PBMCs), taken from a glioma patient whose treatment included an IDH1 peptide vaccine. These receptors all come from a woman aged 25-40 years with glioma. Some clones in this sample may be carry-over from other donors' samples. Both conserved end residues are part of each CDR3. The order of the fields is J gene, clone size, D gene, V gene, CDR3 DNA, CDR3 protein. A D gene is named only where the DNA matches it firmly. Clone size, where shown, is once, few, many, or a class for clones that have expanded.

J: TRBJ1-4; size: .; D: .; V: TRBV30; DNA: TGTGCCTGGAGTGTTATTAATGAAAAACTGTTTTTT; CDR3: CAWSVINEKLFF
J: TRBJ2-7; size: .; D: TRBD2; V: TRBV5-6; DNA: TGTGCCAGCAGCTATAGCGGGAGACTATACGAGCAGTACTTC; CDR3: CASSYSGRLYEQYF
J: TRBJ2-7; size: .; D: .; V: TRBV27; DNA: TGTGCCAGCAGTTTATTGGCAGGGGCGGGGTACGAGCAGTACTTC; CDR3: CASSLLAGAGYEQYF
J: TRBJ2-6; size: once; D: TRBD1; V: TRBV4-2; DNA: TGTGCCAGCATGGGCCAGGACAGGCCTGGGGCCAACGTCCTGACTTTC; CDR3: CASMGQDRPGANVLTF
J: TRBJ2-2; size: .; D: .; V: TRBV9; DNA: TGTGCCAGCAGCGTAGAATCAAGATGGACCGGGGAGCTGTTTTTT; CDR3: CASSVESRWTGELFF
J: TRBJ2-3; size: .; D: .; V: TRBV15; DNA: TGTGCCACCACCATGGTAGGGCCAGATACGCAGTATTTT; CDR3: CATTMVGPDTQYF
J: TRBJ2-2; size: .; D: .; V: TRBV6-6; DNA: TGTGCCAGCAGTTTGGGACATTCGAACACCGGGGAGCTGTTTTTT; CDR3: CASSLGHSNTGELFF
J: TRBJ2-1; size: .; D: .; V: TRBV29-1; DNA: TGCAGCGTTGAAGATCTTCAAGAGGCCACCCCGAGCTCCTACAATGAGCAGTTCTTC; CDR3: CSVEDLQEATPSSYNEQFF
J: TRBJ2-2; size: .; D: .; V: TRBV7-9; DNA: TGTGCCAGCAGCTTTCGGACAGCCTTGGGAACCGGGGAGCTGTTTTTT; CDR3: CASSFRTALGTGELFF
J: TRBJ2-2; size: .; D: .; V: TRBV7-2; DNA: TGTGCCAGCAGCTTATCCATCCGGCGCGGCACAAACACCGGGGAGCTGTTTTTT; CDR3: CASSLSIRRGTNTGELFF
J: TRBJ1-5; size: .; D: .; V: TRBV7-2; DNA: TGTGCCAGCAGCTTTCAGGGTTCTCAGCCCCAGCATTTT; CDR3: CASSFQGSQPQHF
J: TRBJ1-4; size: .; D: .; V: TRBV29-1; DNA: TGCAGCGCAAGAAATGAAAAACTGTTTTTT; CDR3: CSARNEKLFF
J: TRBJ2-3; size: .; D: .; V: TRBV5-1; DNA: TGCGCCAGCAGCCTTCTACTCGGGGGTGGCACAGATACGCAGTATTTT; CDR3: CASSLLLGGGTDTQYF
J: TRBJ2-5; size: .; D: TRBD1; V: TRBV7-2; DNA: TGTGCCAGCAGCTCCGGACAGGGTGGCTACCAAGAGACCCAGTACTTC; CDR3: CASSSGQGGYQETQYF
J: TRBJ2-7; size: .; D: TRBD2; V: TRBV29-1; DNA: TGCAGCGTTGAGGGACTAGCGGGAGCTTACGAGCAGTACTTC; CDR3: CSVEGLAGAYEQYF
J: TRBJ2-1; size: .; D: .; V: TRBV2; DNA: TGTGCCAGCAGTGAAGCGCTCGCTGGAAGCTCCTACAATGAGCAGTTCTTC; CDR3: CASSEALAGSSYNEQFF
J: TRBJ2-7; size: few; D: .; V: TRBV19; DNA: TGTGCCAGTAGTACTGGATCCGAGCAGTACTTC; CDR3: CASSTGSEQYF
J: TRBJ2-2; size: .; D: TRBD2; V: TRBV5-4; DNA: TGTGCCAGCAGCTTGGACACCCTAGCGGGAGTCTACACCGGGGAGCTGTTTTTT; CDR3: CASSLDTLAGVYTGELFF
J: TRBJ1-2; size: few; D: .; V: TRBV2; DNA: TGTGCCAGCAGTGAAGGGGTACGGATATCGACTTTC; CDR3: CASSEGVRISTF
J: TRBJ1-1; size: .; D: TRBD1; V: TRBV5-1; DNA: TGCGCCAGCAGCTCGGGACAGGGGGGATACACTGAAGCTTTCTTT; CDR3: CASSSGQGGYTEAFF
J: TRBJ1-2; size: .; D: TRBD1; V: TRBV11-3; DNA: TGTGCCAGCAGGCGGACAGGGAGTGGGGGCTACACCTTC; CDR3: CASRRTGSGGYTF
J: TRBJ2-7; size: .; D: .; V: TRBV11-2; DNA: TGTGCCAGCAGCCCCATAACGGGCTTAAGCTACGAGCAGTACTTC; CDR3: CASSPITGLSYEQYF
J: TRBJ2-7; size: .; D: .; V: TRBV7-2; DNA: TGTGCCAGCAGTACTCGTGCGGGTCCATACGAGCAGTACTTC; CDR3: CASSTRAGPYEQYF
J: TRBJ1-5; size: .; D: .; V: TRBV6-4; DNA: TGTGCCAGCAGTGGATTCCGCAGGCAGGGAATGAATCAGCCCCAGCATTTT; CDR3: CASSGFRRQGMNQPQHF
J: TRBJ2-7; size: .; D: TRBD1; V: TRBV10-1; DNA: TGCGCCAGCAGTGAGACCACCGGGACAGGGATGTACTTC; CDR3: CASSETTGTGMYF
J: TRBJ2-1; size: .; D: .; V: TRBV19; DNA: TGTGCCAGTAGTACCTCAGGTATCGTCAATGAGCAGTTCTTC; CDR3: CASSTSGIVNEQFF
J: TRBJ2-2; size: .; D: TRBD2; V: TRBV19; DNA: TGTGCCAGTAGTATAGGGGGCCTAGCGGACGATTTCGGGGAGCTGTTTTTT; CDR3: CASSIGGLADDFGELFF
J: TRBJ2-7; size: .; D: .; V: TRBV27; DNA: TGTGCCAGCAGTCCCAGGCCAACCTACGAGCAGTACTTC; CDR3: CASSPRPTYEQYF
J: TRBJ2-1; size: .; D: .; V: TRBV4-1; DNA: TGCGCCAGCAGCCAAGATAGCGGCCCCTACAATGAGCAGTTCTTC; CDR3: CASSQDSGPYNEQFF
J: TRBJ1-5; size: .; D: .; V: TRBV19; DNA: TGTGCCAGTAGCGTATATGAAGCCGGAAGCAATCAGCCCCAGCATTTT; CDR3: CASSVYEAGSNQPQHF
J: TRBJ1-2; size: .; D: .; V: TRBV9; DNA: TGTGCCAGCAGCCGGAGCGGGGGCTACACCTTC; CDR3: CASSRSGGYTF
J: TRBJ1-5; size: .; D: .; V: TRBV19; DNA: TGTGCCAGTAGTATAGATGGTCAGGGAGGGTATCAGCCCCAGCATTTT; CDR3: CASSIDGQGGYQPQHF
J: TRBJ1-2; size: .; D: .; V: TRBV11-2; DNA: TGTGCCAGCAGCTTAGGGTTTTATGGCTACACCTTC; CDR3: CASSLGFYGYTF
J: TRBJ2-1; size: once; D: .; V: TRBV4-1; DNA: TGCGCCAGCAGCCAAGATGGCCGGGAGACCTACAATGAGCAGTTCTTC; CDR3: CASSQDGRETYNEQFF
J: TRBJ1-5; size: .; D: .; V: TRBV28; DNA: TGTGCCAGCAGTCCGGGGGGAACACAGCCCCAGCATTTT; CDR3: CASSPGGTQPQHF
J: TRBJ1-1; size: .; D: .; V: TRBV30; DNA: TGTGCCTGGAGTGTGGGGGCCGCTGAAGCTTTCTTT; CDR3: CAWSVGAAEAFF
J: TRBJ1-1; size: .; D: .; V: TRBV9; DNA: TGTGCCAGCGGCAGGGGCGCTGAAGCTTTCTTT; CDR3: CASGRGAEAFF
J: TRBJ2-2; size: .; D: .; V: TRBV29-1; DNA: TGCAGCGTTGACGGGGAAACGAACACCGGGGAGCTGTTTTTT; CDR3: CSVDGETNTGELFF
J: TRBJ2-4; size: .; D: TRBD1; V: TRBV4-1; DNA: TGCGCCAGCAGCCAAGCCGGACAGGGTGGAAACATTCAGTACTTC; CDR3: CASSQAGQGGNIQYF
J: TRBJ2-4; size: once; D: TRBD2; V: TRBV14; DNA: TGTGCCAGCAGCCAAATCGGGGGGGCCAAAAACATTCAGTACTTC; CDR3: CASSQIGGAKNIQYF
J: TRBJ2-1; size: once; D: TRBD2; V: TRBV7-3; DNA: TGTGCCAGCAGCTGGGACCTCAGCGGGAGCAGAAATGAGCAGTTCTTC; CDR3: CASSWDLSGSRNEQFF
J: TRBJ1-1; size: .; D: .; V: TRBV10-3; DNA: TGTGCCATCAGTGAGACGGGACCTGAAGCTTTCTTT; CDR3: CAISETGPEAFF
J: TRBJ1-5; size: .; D: TRBD1; V: TRBV10-2; DNA: TGCGCCAGCAGTATCGGGACAGGGGGTCAGCCCCAGCATTTT; CDR3: CASSIGTGGQPQHF
J: TRBJ2-7; size: .; D: TRBD2; V: TRBV10-2; DNA: TGCGCCAGCAGCGCTCTAGTGGGCGGGAGGAACGAGCAGTACTTC; CDR3: CASSALVGGRNEQYF
J: TRBJ1-4; size: .; D: .; V: TRBV30; DNA: TGTGCCTGGACTGAAGGGGGAACTAATGAAAAACTGTTTTTT; CDR3: CAWTEGGTNEKLFF
J: TRBJ2-7; size: few; D: TRBD1; V: TRBV2; DNA: TGTGCCAGCAGTGATGGGCTCGGACAGGGGAGGGGCGAGCAGTACTTC; CDR3: CASSDGLGQGRGEQYF
J: TRBJ1-1; size: .; D: .; V: TRBV6-6; DNA: TGTGCCAGCAGTTACTCGAGTGGTAGGGGACCTGAAGCTTTCTTT; CDR3: CASSYSSGRGPEAFF
J: TRBJ2-7; size: once; D: .; V: TRBV12-5; DNA: TGTGCTAGTGGTTTGGATGGGGCCTCCTACGAGCAGTACTTC; CDR3: CASGLDGASYEQYF
J: TRBJ2-1; size: .; D: TRBD2; V: TRBV7-2; DNA: TGTGCCAGCAGCCCCCCGGGACTAGGACTTGAGCAGTTCTTC; CDR3: CASSPPGLGLEQFF
J: TRBJ2-5; size: .; D: TRBD2; V: TRBV7-9; DNA: TGTGCCAGCAGCCGTGACGGGACTAGCTTTACTCAAGAGACCCAGTACTTC; CDR3: CASSRDGTSFTQETQYF
J: TRBJ1-1; size: .; D: .; V: TRBV5-1; DNA: TGCGCCAGCAGTTTTGGGACCAACACTGAAGCTTTCTTT; CDR3: CASSFGTNTEAFF
J: TRBJ1-5; size: .; D: TRBD1; V: TRBV19; DNA: TGTGCCAGTAGAGACAGGGCTTACAATCAGCCCCAGCATTTT; CDR3: CASRDRAYNQPQHF
J: TRBJ2-4; size: .; D: TRBD2; V: TRBV4-1; DNA: TGCGCCAGCAGCCCTCTTGGGGGTAGCGGGATGGGGAACATTCAGTACTTC; CDR3: CASSPLGGSGMGNIQYF
J: TRBJ1-1; size: medium-sized; D: .; V: TRBV19; DNA: TGTGCCAGTACCACCCGGTCGGGGTTCGCTTTCTTT; CDR3: CASTTRSGFAFF
J: TRBJ2-3; size: few; D: .; V: TRBV19; DNA: TGTGCCAGTAGTCCCCCTACCACAACAGATACGCAGTATTTT; CDR3: CASSPPTTTDTQYF
J: TRBJ1-1; size: .; D: .; V: TRBV11-1; DNA: TGTGCCAGCAGCCAACGACAGGCCAACACTGAAGCTTTCTTT; CDR3: CASSQRQANTEAFF
J: TRBJ2-2; size: .; D: .; V: TRBV19; DNA: TGTGCCAGTAGTATAGATCGTCTGGTGAACACCGGGGAGCTGTTTTTT; CDR3: CASSIDRLVNTGELFF
J: TRBJ1-2; size: .; D: TRBD1; V: TRBV28; DNA: TGTGCCAGCACTGGGACAGGGCCCCCCTATGGCTACACCTTC; CDR3: CASTGTGPPYGYTF
J: TRBJ1-2; size: .; D: .; V: TRBV4-2; DNA: TGTGCCAGCAGCCTTGGTCAGCCTTATGGCTACACCTTC; CDR3: CASSLGQPYGYTF
J: TRBJ1-1; size: .; D: .; V: TRBV30; DNA: TGTGCCTGGAGTGGAGGGAGGAACACTGAAGCTTTCTTT; CDR3: CAWSGGRNTEAFF